These 27 T cell receptor beta chains came from one sample sequenced in a study of T cell changes during pregnancy in multiple sclerosis. The method was immunoSEQ multiplex PCR; TCRdb's version includes in-frame clones alone and lacks a portion of them. Found here are 70,000 to 100,000 clones, approximately 92% of them singletons; the top ten hold roughly 1%. The sample was peripheral blood, taken in the first trimester of pregnancy. These receptors were obtained from a female donor with multiple sclerosis, enrolled in a pregnancy study.

The chain joins TRBV30 to TRBJ2-1; TRBD2 aligns across 9 bases. After removal of 5 bases from V and 6 bases from J, the junction contained 5 bases not matched to a gene. The CDR3 totals 13 residues. CDR1 GTSNPN and CDR2 SVGIG come from the germline V gene (reference sequence). CDR3 DNA: TGTGCCTGGGCCGGGACTAGCTTCAATGAGCAGTTCTTC. Amino acid sequence: CAWAGTSFNEQFF. Looking up the rest from reference TRBV30 and TRBJ2-1 gives the full variable domain: SQTIHQWPATLVQPVGSPLSLECTVEGTSNPNLYWYRQAAGRGLQLLFYSVGIGQISSEVPQNLSASRPQDRQFILSSKKLLLSDSGFYLCAWAGTSFNEQFFGPGTRLTVL.

The rearrangement links TRBV18 to TRBJ1-2, with a possible D match to TRBD1 (5 bases). The germline CDR1 and CDR2 sequences are KGHSH and LQKENI. The ends were cut back, 1 base at V and 5 bases at J, with 17 bases in the middle. This CDR3 has 16 amino acids. CDR3 region: CASSPLVGQGHYGYTF. The CDR3 DNA reads TGTGCCAGCTCACCACTGGTAGGGCAGGGTCATTATGGCTACACCTTC.

V usage is TRBV27 and J usage is TRBJ1-1; D unclear. CDR1 and CDR2 (germline): MNHEY, SMNVEV (reference sequence). The CDR3 totals 14 residues. Trimming removed 3 bases from V and 1 base from J, with 9 bases in between. CDR3 loop: CASSFSGKNTEAFF. The CDR3 bases are TGTGCCAGCAGTTTCTCCGGGAAGAACACTGAAGCTTTCTTT.

Here the CDR3 reads CASRRQTELQETQYF. CDR3 coding DNA: TGCGCCAGCCGCCGTCAGACAGAACTCCAAGAGACCCAGTACTTC. This chain joins TRBV5-1 and TRBJ2-5, with a possible D match to TRBD1 (5 bases). This CDR3 is 15 amino acids long. The germline gives CDR1 SGHRS, CDR2 YFSETQ. Trimming took off 7 bases at V and 1 base at J, with 17 bases between the two ends.

The J gene is TRBJ1-6, the V gene TRBV7-9, with TRBD1 identical over 7 bases. CDR3 length: 15 residues. After removal of 4 bases from V and 6 bases from J, the junction contained 6 bases not matched to a gene. Germline V gene lookup returns CDR1 SEHNR and CDR2 FQNEAQ (reference sequence). The CDR3 DNA reads TGTGCCAGCAGCTCGGCGGCAGGGGGTAATTCACCCCTCCACTTT. The encoded protein is CASSSAAGGNSPLHF.

The V call is TRBV18, the J call TRBJ2-2; 10 bases align to TRBD1. Trimming cost V 0 bases and J 6 bases; bases outside gene matches: 1. CDR1 and CDR2 (germline): KGHSH, LQKENI. The CDR3 runs 15 residues. The CDR3 loop reads CASSPPDRGAGELFF. In nucleotides, the CDR3 is TGTGCCAGCTCACCACCGGACAGGGGGGCCGGGGAGCTGTTTTTT.

The chain links TRBV27 to TRBJ2-7; 9 nucleotides match TRBD2. Germline V gene lookup returns CDR1 MNHEY and CDR2 SMNVEV (reference sequence). CDR3 size: 15 residues. The ends lost 5 bases at V and 7 bases at J; junction bases unmatched: 12. The CDR3 is CASSPFLAAGGEQYF. In DNA form, the CDR3 reads TGTGCCAGCAGTCCCTTTCTAGCGGCGGGAGGGGAGCAGTACTTC.

The chain employs TRBV2 and TRBJ2-2; the D is unclear. V was cut by 3 bases and J by 6 bases, with 8 bases left in between. The CDR3 length is 13 residues. Per germline, CDR1 SNHLY and CDR2 FYNNEI. DNA for the CDR3: TGTGCCAGCAGTGATGTCAGATCCGGGGAGCTGTTTTTT. Amino acid sequence: CASSDVRSGELFF.

The V and J genes are TRBV6-4 and TRBJ1-6, with 8 nucleotides matching TRBD1. The CDR3 length is 14 residues. V lost 5 bases and J lost 8; bases outside the gene matches: 5. Germline CDR1 MRHNA, CDR2 SNTAGT. CDR3 DNA sequence: TGTGCCAGCAGTCCTACAGGGGGTGATTCACCCCTCCACTTT. It specifies CASSPTGGDSPLHF.

V and J are TRBV14 and TRBJ2-7; tentatively, D is TRBD1 (5 bases). CDR3 length equals 12 residues. V was shortened by 4 bases and J by 10 bases, with 14 bases between the two germline ends. The germline CDR1 and CDR2 sequences are SGHDN and FVKESK. CDR3 region: CASSPKGARQYF. The DNA of the CDR3 is TGTGCCAGCAGCCCTAAAGGGGCGCGTCAGTACTTC.

This sequence joins TRBV7-9 and TRBJ2-7; D is possibly TRBD2 (5 bases). Germline V lookup: CDR1 SEHNR, CDR2 FQNEAQ (reference sequence). With 5 bases removed from V and 2 bases from J, the gap between germline ends came to 16 bases. The CDR3 runs 15 residues. The CDR3 region is CASSPKVRGTYEQYF. CDR3 in DNA: TGTGCCAGCAGCCCAAAAGTCAGAGGGACCTACGAGCAGTACTTC. The whole variable domain, filled in from reference TRBV7-9 and TRBJ2-7, reads DTGVSQNPRHKITKRGQNVTFRCDPISEHNRLYWYRQTLGQGPEFLTYFQNEAQLEKSRLLSDRFSAERPKGSFSTLEIQRTEQGDSAMYLCASSPKVRGTYEQYFGPGTRLTVT.

The V and J genes are TRBV7-9 and TRBJ1-3; possible D gene TRBD1, 6 bases. This CDR3 spans 14 amino acids. Germline V lookup: CDR1 SEHNR, CDR2 FQNEAQ (reference sequence). Trimming took off 5 bases at V and 4 bases at J, with 12 bases between the two ends. The DNA of the CDR3 is TGTGCCAGCAGCAGGGACATCGGAGGAAACACCATATATTTT. Residues: CASSRDIGGNTIYF.

This chain connects TRBV28 to TRBJ1-4, with 10 bases lining up with TRBD1. This CDR3 has 14 amino acids. V gave up 6 bases and J gave up 7 bases; unmatched junction bases: 5. Germline loops: CDR1 MDHEN, CDR2 SYDVKM. This chain's CDR3 is CASSLTGGSEKLFF. The CDR3 DNA follows: TGTGCCAGCAGCCTGACAGGGGGCAGTGAAAAACTGTTTTTT.

The chain is built from TRBV10-3 and TRBJ1-1, with D uncertain. Trimming removed 2 bases from V and 1 base from J, with 5 bases in between. The germline V gene has CDR1 ENHRY and CDR2 SYGVKD. The CDR3 length is 13 residues. The chain's CDR3 is CAISERENTEAFF. The DNA of the CDR3 is TGTGCCATCAGTGAGAGAGAGAACACTGAAGCTTTCTTT.

V is TRBV11-2 and J is TRBJ1-2, with unresolved D. The CDR3 has 16 residues. Trimming removed 5 bases at V and 5 bases at J, with 21 bases between. Germline V gene lookup returns CDR1 SGHAT and CDR2 FQNNGV. In DNA form, the CDR3 reads TGTGCCAGCAGCCCCCTCCTTTTGTCCCTTAGTTATGGCTACACCTTC. Amino acids: CASSPLLLSLSYGYTF.

V usage is TRBV11-1 and J usage is TRBJ1-1; D ambiguous. CDR3 length: 15 residues. Germline values: CDR1 SGHAT, CDR2 FQDESV (reference sequence). Trimming took off 4 bases at V and 3 bases at J, with 15 bases between the two ends. Here the CDR3 reads CASSSRGRFYTEAFF. In nucleotides, the CDR3 is TGTGCCAGCAGCTCCCGCGGGCGGTTCTACACTGAAGCTTTCTTT.

This sequence joins TRBV5-1 and TRBJ2-3, with 10 bases lining up with TRBD1. Germline-derived CDR1 and CDR2 are SGHRS and YFSETQ. V shed 3 bases, J shed 4 bases, and the junction held 2 bases outside the gene matches. The CDR3 runs 14 residues. The CDR3 loop reads CASSYGQGADTQYF. In DNA, the CDR3 is TGCGCCAGCAGCTACGGACAGGGGGCAGATACGCAGTATTTT.

As DNA, the CDR3 is TGTGCCAGCTCACCGTTACACACGGCCGGGCGGGCAGAGACCCAGTACTTC. Amino acid sequence: CASSPLHTAGRAETQYF. The rearrangement links TRBV18 to TRBJ2-5; TRBD2 might be the D (5 bases). Germline assignment: CDR1 KGHSH and CDR2 LQKENI. This CDR3 region has 17 residues. V lost 3 bases and J 4 bases, leaving 21 bases between the germline ends.

The chain carries TRBV2 and TRBJ2-3; TRBD1 aligns across 12 bases. The CDR3 is 14 amino acids. CDR1 is SNHLY, CDR2 FYNNEI, per germline. The V segment lost 6 bases and the J segment 4 bases; nucleotides outside the gene matches: 2. CDR3: CASSRDRGPDTQYF. The CDR3 bases are TGTGCCAGCAGCCGGGACAGGGGGCCAGATACGCAGTATTTT.

The V and J genes are TRBV6-5 and TRBJ2-1; 7 bases line up with TRBD2. Germline V gene sequence: CDR1 MNHEY, CDR2 SVGAGI. The V and J ends lost 6 bases and 1 base, in that order; junction bases with no gene match: 6. The CDR3 is made up of 15 amino acids. The CDR3 region has the DNA TGTGCCAGCAGACTAGCGCCGGCATCCTACAATGAGCAGTTCTTC. Protein product: CASRLAPASYNEQFF.

The CDR3 here is CSVEEKGDTQYF. The CDR3 DNA reads as TGCAGCGTTGAAGAAAAGGGGGATACGCAGTATTTT. The chain employs TRBV29-1 and TRBJ2-3, with a possible D match to TRBD1 (5 bases). Germline V gene lookup returns CDR1 SQVTM and CDR2 ANQGSEA. This CDR3 contains 12 residues. Trimming took 0 bases from V and 6 from J, leaving 7 bases between them.

About this clone itself: Other DNA sequences in the same sample also yield this CDR3. The V gene is TRBV7-9, the J gene TRBJ2-7, with D hard to call. The germline CDR1 and CDR2 sequences are SEHNR and FQNEAQ (reference sequence). This CDR3 spans 12 amino acids. Trimming pared 3 bases from V and 1 base from J, leaving 4 bases between. The CDR3 region has the DNA TGTGCCAGCAGCTTGTCGTCCTACGAGCAGTACTTC. Translating it yields CASSLSSYEQYF.

The rearrangement joins TRBV18 to TRBJ1-2; D ambiguous. Trimming cost V 2 bases and J 8 bases, with 12 bases left between them. The CDR3 has 13 amino acids. CDR1 is KGHSH and CDR2 is LQKENI in the germline V gene. This chain's CDR3 is CASSPEAPGGYTF. CDR3 DNA: TGTGCCAGCTCACCAGAGGCTCCGGGGGGCTACACCTTC.

The V call is TRBV7-6, the J call TRBJ1-1; D is possibly TRBD1 (6 bases). From germline, CDR1 is SGHVS and CDR2 FNYEAQ. The ends were cut back, 1 base at V and 8 bases at J, with 8 bases in the middle. CDR3 length: 12 amino acids. CDR3 loop: CASSLGGQEAFF. As DNA, the CDR3 is TGTGCCAGCAGCTTAGGGGGACAAGAAGCTTTCTTT.

This clone was seen a single time. The J gene is TRBJ2-4, the V gene TRBV5-8; D uncertain. The CDR3 runs to 12 residues. Deletions cut 0 bases from V and 5 bases from J, with 3 bases between. Germline lookup yields CDR1 SGHTS and CDR2 YDEGEE. The CDR3 loop reads CASSLGQNIQYF. Written as DNA, the CDR3 is TGTGCCAGCAGCTTGGGGCAAAACATTCAGTACTTC.

The rearrangement links TRBV18 to TRBJ2-1, with 9 bases fitting TRBD2. V trimming: 3 bases; J trimming: 2 bases; junction bases outside the gene matches: 5. The CDR3 spans 16 residues. From germline, CDR1 is KGHSH and CDR2 LQKENI. For the CDR3, the DNA is TGTGCCAGCTCACCCGGCGGGGGGGACCCCTACAATGAGCAGTTCTTC. It yields the protein CASSPGGGDPYNEQFF.

This clone was recorded once. The rearrangement uses TRBV10-3 and TRBJ2-7, with 8 bases that match TRBD1. The V gene end was trimmed by 6 bases and the J gene end by 3 bases; junction bases not matched to a gene: 4. Per the germline V gene, CDR1 is ENHRY and CDR2 is SYGVKD. The CDR3 is 13 residues long. The chain's CDR3 is CAIRPGQDYEQYF. The CDR3 nucleotides are TGTGCCATCAGGCCGGGACAGGACTACGAGCAGTACTTC.